The next 8 T cell receptor beta chains were all read from a single sample in a study of cytomegalovirus exposure and HLA in healthy donors. A multiplex PCR was run with 60 Vbeta primers and 13 Jbeta primers. TCRdb's copy holds only in-frame clones and misses some; the assay was immunoSEQ multiplex PCR. Here the sample spans about 130,000 clones, approximately 8.8% being singletons. Sequencing was performed on PBMCs. Receptors originate from a middle-aged man in good health and CMV-seronegative.

V and J are TRBV6-5 and TRBJ2-1; 7 bases are a match to TRBD1. This CDR3 region has 15 residues. The trim removed 3 bases at V and 0 bases at J, leaving 2 bases unmatched. Germline V CDR1 and CDR2: MNHEY, SVGAGI. The CDR3 here is CASSYGDSSYNEQFF. The CDR3 DNA sequence: TGTGCCAGCAGTTATGGGGACAGCTCCTACAATGAGCAGTTCTTC.

The J gene is TRBJ1-3, the V gene TRBV9; 8 bases agree with TRBD1. Trimming at V came to 4 bases and at J to 2 bases, leaving 5 bases not matched to a gene. Per the germline V gene, CDR1 is SGDLS and CDR2 is YYNGEE. This CDR3 region has 15 residues. The CDR3 DNA reads TGTGCCAGCAGCCCGTCGACAGGGGCTGGAAACACCATATATTTT. Its translation is CASSPSTGAGNTIYF.

The J gene is TRBJ2-2, the V gene TRBV2; D uncertain. The CDR3 contains 14 residues. Per germline, CDR1 SNHLY and CDR2 FYNNEI. V gave up 4 bases and J gave up 3 bases, with 9 bases separating them. The CDR3 loop reads CASSGAAYTGELFF. The CDR3 region has the DNA TGTGCCAGCAGTGGGGCAGCTTACACCGGGGAGCTGTTTTTT.

The V call is TRBV11-2, the J call TRBJ2-2; 11 bases line up with TRBD2. Germline values: CDR1 SGHAT, CDR2 FQNNGV. The CDR3 is 15 amino acids. V gave up 2 bases and J gave up 4 bases; unmatched junction bases: 0. CDR3 nucleotides: TGTGCCAGCAGCTTACTAGCGGGGGGCACCGGGGAGCTGTTTTTT. Protein: CASSLLAGGTGELFF.

V usage is TRBV5-5 and J usage is TRBJ2-1; D may be TRBD2 (5 bases). The CDR3 spans 11 residues. Germline V gene sequence: CDR1 SGHKS, CDR2 YYEKEE (reference sequence). Trimming stripped 4 bases from V and 13 bases from J, with 12 bases between. The CDR3 DNA is TGTGCCAGCAGCCCGGAGGACCTCCAGTTCTTC. Its translation is CASSPEDLQFF.

Ten or more counts support this clone. V gene TRBV5-1 combines with J gene TRBJ2-1, with D perhaps TRBD2 (6 bases). Germline assignment: CDR1 SGHRS and CDR2 YFSETQ. This CDR3 is 14 amino acids long. V was pared by 8 bases and J by 4 bases, with 16 bases between. This chain's CDR3 is CASTNHGGYNEQFF. CDR3 nucleotide sequence: TGCGCCAGTACAAACCACGGGGGATACAATGAGCAGTTCTTC.

This clone has just a few counts. The rearrangement links TRBV7-9 to TRBJ2-7, with 10 bases matching TRBD1. The J segment lost 4 bases and the V segment lost 4 bases, leaving 1 base of the junction unmatched. Germline CDR1 SEHNR, CDR2 FQNEAQ (reference sequence). This CDR3 contains 13 residues. CDR3 sequence (DNA): TGTGCCAGCAGCTGGGACAGGGGATACGAGCAGTACTTC. This translates into CASSWDRGYEQYF.

This clone was observed a handful of times. The V call is TRBV19, the J call TRBJ2-7; a possible D gene is TRBD2 (7 bases). The CDR3 runs to 13 residues. CDR1 LNHDA and CDR2 SQIVND come from the germline V gene (reference sequence). V was trimmed by 5 bases and J by 6 bases, leaving 14 bases between them. The CDR3 DNA reads as TGTGCCAGTAGTCCGTTGGGAGGGGGCGAGCAGTACTTC. Encoded protein: CASSPLGGGEQYF.